The rows below give T cell receptor beta chains drawn from one sample of a study of PD-L1 blockade in urothelial cancer. The table came from immunoSEQ multiplex PCR; TCRdb's copy has only in-frame clones and leaves some out. The data hold approximately 86,000 clones, with around four fifths observed a single time. This material consisted of PBMCs, taken around atezolizumab (anti-PD-L1) treatment. These receptors were collected from a man aged 40-49 years with urothelial cancer. CDR3s include the opening cysteine and the closing phenylalanine or tryptophan. Each record gives: V gene, J gene, D gene, CDR3 length, CDR3 DNA, CDR3 protein. The D gene is left open where the match is weak.

TRBV7-9,TRBJ1-1,NA,12,TGTGCCAGCAGCTTAGTGGCGGGTGCAGCTTTCTTT,CASSLVAGAAFF
TRBV10-2,TRBJ2-4,NA,16,TGCGCCAGCAGTGAAAGGGGGAGCGCGGCCAAAAACATTCAGTACTTC,CASSERGSAAKNIQYF
TRBV27,TRBJ2-5,TRBD2,18,TGTGCCAGCACTCAAAGGGTCGGGGGGGTCGACCGCGCGGAGACCCAGTACTTC,CASTQRVGGVDRAETQYF
TRBV19,TRBJ1-5,TRBD1,17,TGTGCCAGTAGTATAAAGCGGGACAGGATCGGCAATCAGCCCCAGCATTTT,CASSIKRDRIGNQPQHF
TRBV30,TRBJ2-1,NA,11,TGTGCCTGGAGTGTACGGAATGAGCAGTTCTTC,CAWSVRNEQFF
TRBV4-1,TRBJ1-5,TRBD1,16,TGCGCCAGCAGCCCCGGGACAGGGGTCTCAAATCAGCCCCAGCATTTT,CASSPGTGVSNQPQHF
TRBV7-2,TRBJ2-3,TRBD2,15,TGTGCCAGCAGCTTATTCGGCGGGAGGGCAGATACGCAGTATTTT,CASSLFGGRADTQYF
TRBV28,TRBJ2-7,TRBD2,12,TGTGCCAGCACTAGAGCGGGGTACGAGCAGTACTTC,CASTRAGYEQYF
TRBV7-7,TRBJ2-7,TRBD1,14,TGTGCTAGCAGCTTAGGGACAGGCTCCTACGAGCAGTACTTC,CASSLGTGSYEQYF
TRBV29-1,TRBJ2-3,NA,13,TGCAGCGTTGCTGTCGGTAGCACAGATACGCAGTATTTT,CSVAVGSTDTQYF
TRBV19,TRBJ2-2,TRBD1,16,TGTGCCAGTAGTACCCTGACAGGGGCGAACACCGGGGAGCTGTTTTTT,CASSTLTGANTGELFF
TRBV6-5,TRBJ1-2,TRBD1,15,TGTGCCATCTCCGCCGGGACAGGGTCGAACTATGGCTACACCTTC,CAISAGTGSNYGYTF
TRBV16,TRBJ2-5,NA,14,TGTGCCAGCAGCTCTCGGACTCTGCAAGAGACCCAGTACTTC,CASSSRTLQETQYF
TRBV29-1,TRBJ2-1,TRBD2,11,TGCAGCGTTAGGGAGGGGCCCCGTCAGTTCTTC,CSVREGPRQFF
TRBV30,TRBJ2-1,NA,12,TGTGCCTGGAGTGTAAGGGGTAATGAGCAGTTCTTC,CAWSVRGNEQFF
TRBV7-9,TRBJ2-5,NA,14,TGTGCCAGCAGTGGAGGGAGGCTCAAAGAGACCCAGTACTTC,CASSGGRLKETQYF
TRBV11-2,TRBJ2-7,NA,16,TGTGCCAGCAGCCCAAAAACATCGACTTCCGCCTACGAGCAGTACTTC,CASSPKTSTSAYEQYF
TRBV7-9,TRBJ2-7,NA,11,TGTGCCAGCAGCAGCTCCGACGAGCAGTACTTC,CASSSSDEQYF
TRBV28,TRBJ2-7,TRBD1,16,TGTGCCAGCAGCGCCCCGGGACAGGGAACGGGCTACGAGCAGTACTTC,CASSAPGQGTGYEQYF
TRBV4-1,TRBJ2-1,NA,12,TGCGCCAGCAGCCCCATGGTCGGTGAGCAGTTCTTC,CASSPMVGEQFF
TRBV18,TRBJ1-2,NA,16,TGTGCCAGCTCACCCCCATCAGGAGGGCCGGGGTATGGCTACACCTTC,CASSPPSGGPGYGYTF
TRBV5-4,TRBJ2-2,TRBD2,15,TGTGCCAGCAGCTTGGCCGGGGGGTCAAGGGGGGAGCTGTTTTTT,CASSLAGGSRGELFF
TRBV6-1,TRBJ2-5,NA,14,TGTGCCAGCAGTGAAGTAAACTTAAAAGAGACCCAGTACTTC,CASSEVNLKETQYF
TRBV10-2,TRBJ2-2,NA,18,TGCGCCAGCAGTGAGGTAGGAGGGATCCCTTTGGACACCGGGGAGCTGTTTTTT,CASSEVGGIPLDTGELFF
TRBV19,TRBJ2-2,TRBD2,15,TGTGCCAGTAGTCTAGCGGGAGGTCCGTCCGGGGAGCTGTTTTTT,CASSLAGGPSGELFF
TRBV11-3,TRBJ2-1,NA,16,TGTGCCAGCAGCTTAGTCGGGAGTGCCTCAACGGGTGAGCAGTTCTTC,CASSLVGSASTGEQFF
TRBV5-1,TRBJ1-1,NA,15,TGCGCCAGCAAACCGACAGTTTTGATGAACACTGAAGCTTTCTTT,CASKPTVLMNTEAFF